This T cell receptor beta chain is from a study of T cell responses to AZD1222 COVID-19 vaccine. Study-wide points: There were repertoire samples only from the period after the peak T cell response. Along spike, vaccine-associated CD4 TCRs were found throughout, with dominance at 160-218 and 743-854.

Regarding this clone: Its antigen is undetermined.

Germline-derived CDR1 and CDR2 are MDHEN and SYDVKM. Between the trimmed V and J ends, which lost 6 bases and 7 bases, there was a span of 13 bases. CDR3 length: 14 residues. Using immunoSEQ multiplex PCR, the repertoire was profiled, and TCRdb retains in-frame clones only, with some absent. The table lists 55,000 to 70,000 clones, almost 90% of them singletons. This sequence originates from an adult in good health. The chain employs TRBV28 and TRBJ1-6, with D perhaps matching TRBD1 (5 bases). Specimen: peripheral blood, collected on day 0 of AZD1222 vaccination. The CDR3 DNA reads TGTGCCAGCAGGGGAGAAAGGGGAAATTCACCCCTCCACTTT. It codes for CASRGERGNSPLHF.